This TCR beta chain originates from a study of blood T cell repertoires in COVID-19. Study information: The analysed material was cDNA or gDNA that came from T cells, B-cell-depleted T cells, or PBMCs.

Those enrolled, adults aged about 18 to 89 years, came from about two dozen US areas. Original handling: Counts of nucleated cells, estimated from reference gene primer amplification, were obtained. Sequencing was performed with immunoSEQ multiplex PCR; in TCRdb, only in-frame clones are kept and a portion is missing. Clone size and the V and J calls come from that table; the DNA yielded D and trimming. Among 380,000 or so clones listed, 80% to 90% were seen once. CDR1 is LNHDA and CDR2 is SQIVND in the germline V gene (reference sequence). With 3 bases clipped from V and 2 bases from J, the junction kept 5 bases outside the gene matches. The CDR3 has 18 residues.

The rearrangement joins TRBV19 to TRBJ2-2, with 14 bases identical to TRBD2. The clonotype comes from a man younger than 40 who had recovered from COVID-19. Material for sequencing was PBMCs or T cells enriched from blood (not recorded which). CDR3: CASSMGTSGGHNTGELFF. For the CDR3, the DNA is TGTGCCAGTAGTATGGGGACTAGCGGGGGCCACAACACCGGGGAGCTGTTTTTT.